A single sample gave rise to the 29 T cell receptor beta chains below, sequenced in a study of blood T cell repertoires in COVID-19. Produced via immunoSEQ multiplex PCR; TCRdb's table is partial and in-frame only. Of tens of thousands of clones detected, around nine tenths appear once; the ten largest clones hold about 7%. The sequencing sample was made of peripheral blood. The receptor source for this set is a man aged 40-49 years with COVID-19, enrolled during active disease.

This chain uses TRBV7-9 with TRBJ2-7; the D gene is possibly TRBD1 (6 bases). Germline assignment: CDR1 SEHNR and CDR2 FQNEAQ (reference sequence). The CDR3 is 16 amino acids. V was pared by 5 bases and J by 0 bases, with 17 bases between. CDR3 nucleotides: TGTGCCAGCAGCCCTGGGGGCATCATGGGCTCCTACGAGCAGTACTTC. Amino acids: CASSPGGIMGSYEQYF.

V usage is TRBV29-1 and J usage is TRBJ2-7; weak D call: TRBD2 (6 bases). CDR1 and CDR2 from the germline V gene are SQVTM and ANQGSEA. V was cut by 1 base and J by 2 bases, with 12 bases left in between. CDR3 size: 14 residues. CDR3 in amino acids: CSVEGSGSPYEQYF. CDR3 DNA sequence: TGCAGCGTTGAAGGTTCCGGGAGTCCCTACGAGCAGTACTTC.

The J gene is TRBJ2-7, the V gene TRBV6-5, with 7 positions matching TRBD1. The CDR3 has 12 residues. The V gene end was trimmed by 8 bases and the J gene end by 6 bases; junction bases not matched to a gene: 7. Germline V gene data show CDR1 as MNHEY and CDR2 as SVGAGI. The CDR3, as DNA: TGTGCCAGCTCTCCCAGGGGGAGCGAGCAGTACTTC. Its protein product is CASSPRGSEQYF.

This clone has just one count. V gene TRBV7-3 combines with J gene TRBJ2-3, with D perhaps TRBD2 (5 bases). CDR3 length: 13 residues. Trimming stripped 5 bases from V and 4 bases from J, with 10 bases between. Germline CDR1 is SGHTA and CDR2 is FQGTGA. The CDR3 sequence is CASSKTGADTQYF. For the CDR3, the DNA is TGTGCCAGCAGCAAAACCGGGGCAGATACGCAGTATTTT.

This chain joins TRBV10-3 and TRBJ1-1; the match to TRBD1 covers 7 bases. From germline, CDR1 is ENHRY and CDR2 SYGVKD. The J segment lost 1 base and the V segment lost 6 bases, leaving 2 bases of the junction unmatched. The CDR3 extends over 13 amino acids. The CDR3 reads CAIRTGTNTEAFF. CDR3 coding DNA: TGTGCCATCAGGACAGGGACGAACACTGAAGCTTTCTTT.

The chain links TRBV5-6 to TRBJ1-6; 7 nucleotides agree with TRBD1. The J segment lost 0 bases and the V segment lost 4 bases, leaving 10 bases of the junction unmatched. The CDR3 has 18 residues. CDR1 is SGHDT and CDR2 is YYEEEE in the germline V gene. Here the CDR3 DNA reads TGTGCCAGCAGCATGTCCGCGACAGGGAGCTCCTATAATTCACCCCTCCACTTT. Its translation is CASSMSATGSSYNSPLHF.

The V and J genes are TRBV30 and TRBJ1-1; no definite D call. This CDR3 has 13 residues. V lost 0 bases, J lost 0 bases, and 5 bases lay in between. From germline, CDR1 is GTSNPN and CDR2 SVGIG (reference sequence). CDR3 sequence: CAWSVGVNTEAFF. Here the CDR3 DNA reads TGTGCCTGGAGTGTAGGAGTGAACACTGAAGCTTTCTTT.

The V gene is TRBV2, the J gene TRBJ2-3; 11 bases align to TRBD2. This CDR3 comprises 15 residues. CDR1 SNHLY and CDR2 FYNNEI come from the germline V gene. V was pared by 8 bases and J by 5 bases, with 9 bases of the junction left unmatched. In nucleotides, the CDR3 is TGTGCCAGCTTAAAGACTAGCGGGGAAAGAGATACGCAGTATTTT. Translated: CASLKTSGERDTQYF.

The V and J genes are TRBV7-2 and TRBJ2-5; possibly TRBD2 for D (5 bases). Germline assignment: CDR1 SGHTA and CDR2 FQGNSA. Trimming pared 5 bases from V and 1 base from J, leaving 14 bases between. The CDR3 covers 15 residues. The CDR3 region is CASSPTSGPQETQYF. DNA for the CDR3: TGTGCCAGCAGCCCGACAAGCGGACCCCAAGAGACCCAGTACTTC.

The chain joins TRBV6-5 to TRBJ2-7; D not certain. V lost 0 bases to trimming and J lost 6 bases, with 9 bases between them. The length of the CDR3 is 13 residues. The V gene's germline CDR1 is MNHEY and CDR2 SVGAGI. CDR3 amino acids: CASSYSPGGEQYF. CDR3 DNA sequence: TGTGCCAGCAGTTACTCCCCTGGCGGCGAGCAGTACTTC.

This chain connects TRBV5-4 to TRBJ1-1; D possibly corresponds to TRBD1 (5 bases). Germline assignment: CDR1 SGHNT and CDR2 YYREEE (reference sequence). This CDR3 comprises 14 residues. V dropped 4 bases and J dropped 2 bases, with 12 bases sitting between them. The CDR3 DNA sequence: TGTGCCAGCAGCACGCCAGGGATAAACACTGAAGCTTTCTTT. Translating it yields CASSTPGINTEAFF.

V is TRBV6-5 and J is TRBJ2-1; D perhaps matches TRBD1 (5 bases). CDR1 is MNHEY, CDR2 SVGAGI, per germline. CDR3 length: 15 amino acids. V was clipped by 0 bases and J by 8 bases, with 14 bases between them. The CDR3 sequence is CASSYSQGSTDEQFF. DNA of the CDR3: TGTGCCAGCAGTTACTCTCAGGGTTCCACCGATGAGCAGTTCTTC.

The V and J genes are TRBV6-5 and TRBJ1-2, with 7 bases identical to TRBD1. The V and J ends lost 6 bases and 8 bases, in that order; junction bases with no gene match: 9. The CDR3 runs to 13 residues. Germline CDR1 is MNHEY and CDR2 is SVGAGI. CDR3 region: CASRGTALAGYTF. The CDR3 DNA is TGTGCCAGCAGGGGGACAGCCTTGGCAGGCTACACCTTC.

This clone was observed a single time. The chain carries TRBV19 and TRBJ1-1; tentatively, D is TRBD1 (6 bases). CDR3 length: 12 amino acids. The germline V and J ends were trimmed by 6 bases and 1 base, with 6 bases remaining between them. The germline gives CDR1 LNHDA, CDR2 SQIVND (reference sequence). In nucleotides, the CDR3 is TGTGCCAGTAGAGGGGGGAACACTGAAGCTTTCTTT. This gives the protein CASRGGNTEAFF.

The chain joins TRBV28 to TRBJ2-7; D ambiguous. The V end lost 3 bases, the J end lost 2 bases, and 8 bases lay between the germline ends. The CDR3 is 13 residues long. CDR1 MDHEN and CDR2 SYDVKM come from the germline V gene. The CDR3, as DNA: TGTGCCAGCAGTTTCGGCACAGCCTACGAGCAGTACTTC. This sequence encodes CASSFGTAYEQYF.

The table lists this clone with a count of one. The rearrangement joins TRBV6-4 to TRBJ1-2; D may be TRBD1 (6 bases). The CDR3 spans 17 residues. Germline CDR1 and CDR2: MRHNA and SNTAGT. V lost 5 bases, J lost 6 bases, and 25 bases lay in between. CDR3 bases: TGTGCCAGCAGTCTTGACATCTCCGGAACAGGGATGAATGGCTACACCTTC. This translates into CASSLDISGTGMNGYTF.

CDR3 DNA sequence: TGTGCCAGCAGCTCGAACGACAGGTCTTACTATGGCTACACCTTC. It codes for CASSSNDRSYYGYTF. The chain recombines TRBV7-2 with TRBJ1-2; maybe TRBD1 (6 bases). This CDR3 has 15 residues. Germline V CDR1 and CDR2: SGHTA, FQGNSA. Trimming removed 4 bases at V and 3 bases at J, with 15 bases between.

V gene TRBV18 combines with J gene TRBJ1-3; weak D call: TRBD1 (5 bases). V was trimmed by 8 bases and J by 6 bases, leaving 17 bases between them. Germline V gene lookup returns CDR1 KGHSH and CDR2 LQKENI. There are 14 residues in the CDR3. CDR3 in amino acids: CASAPPGGSNTIYF. CDR3 bases: TGTGCCAGCGCCCCCCCGGGGGGGTCAAACACCATATATTTT.

This rearrangement joins TRBV21-1 to TRBJ2-4; TRBD1, the D gene given by the table, was not confirmed from the DNA. TRBV21-1 represents a pseudogene. The CDR3 runs 22 residues. CDR3 residues: CASSTWSPGQGPYNLAKNIQYF. CDR3 nucleotides: TGTGCCAGCAGCACATGGTCCCCGGGACAGGGTCCCTACAACCTAGCCAAAAACATTCAGTACTTC.

The chain uses TRBV6-5 and TRBJ1-3; D uncertain. Germline V CDR1 and CDR2: MNHEY, SVGAGI. This CDR3 comprises 16 residues. Between the trimmed V and J ends, which lost 4 bases and 0 bases, there was a span of 13 bases. The CDR3 here is CASSSGLATSGNTIYF. CDR3 coding DNA: TGTGCCAGCAGTTCCGGCTTAGCAACCTCTGGAAACACCATATATTTT.

The V gene is TRBV5-1, the J gene TRBJ2-3; 11 nucleotides line up with TRBD2. Per the germline V gene, CDR1 is SGHRS and CDR2 is YFSETQ. V lost 4 bases to trimming and J lost 6 bases; unmatched junction nucleotides: 10. This CDR3 has 16 residues. The CDR3 region is CASSQGTSGPRDTQYF. The CDR3 DNA is TGCGCCAGCAGCCAAGGGACTAGCGGACCCCGGGATACGCAGTATTTT.

The chain carries TRBV13 and TRBJ1-1; possibly TRBD1 for D (5 bases). Germline CDR1 is PRHDT and CDR2 is FYEKMQ (reference sequence). The CDR3 spans 16 residues. The V gene lost 5 bases and the J gene lost 4 bases, with 20 bases spanning the gap. This CDR3 reads CASSTYGGRGGTEAFF. The CDR3 DNA reads TGTGCCAGCAGCACCTACGGAGGGAGGGGTGGCACTGAAGCTTTCTTT.

J is TRBJ2-2 and V is TRBV7-7; D gene unclear. V was trimmed by 2 bases and J by 0 bases, leaving 7 bases between them. The CDR3 consists of 15 residues. The germline CDR1 and CDR2 sequences are SSHAT and FNYEAQ (reference sequence). As DNA, the CDR3 is TGTGCCAGCAGCTTAAGGAGTCCGAACACCGGGGAGCTGTTTTTT. This codes for CASSLRSPNTGELFF.

The genes are TRBV7-9 and TRBJ1-1, with TRBD1 matching 9 bases. The CDR3 consists of 18 residues. The V and J ends lost 1 base and 0 bases, in that order; junction bases with no gene match: 9. From germline, CDR1 is SEHNR and CDR2 FQNEAQ (reference sequence). CDR3 DNA sequence: TGTGCCAGCAGCTTAGGTTGGGGGACAGGGAACATGAACACTGAAGCTTTCTTT. Amino acid sequence: CASSLGWGTGNMNTEAFF.

The V call is TRBV6-5, the J call TRBJ2-7; 8 bases line up with TRBD2. CDR3 length equals 16 residues. CDR1 is MNHEY and CDR2 is SVGAGI in the germline V gene. V lost 6 bases, J lost 0 bases, and 10 bases stayed unmatched. Here the CDR3 DNA reads TGTGCCAGCAGCTACCCGGCCGGGGGGGCCTCCTACGAGCAGTACTTC. This encodes CASSYPAGGASYEQYF.

The chain uses TRBV7-2 and TRBJ2-7, with TRBD1 matching over 8 bases. The germline CDR1 and CDR2 sequences are SGHTA and FQGNSA. There are 13 residues in the CDR3. With V trimmed by 5 bases and J by 1 base, 1 base remained unmatched. This CDR3 is CASSRDRSYEQYF. CDR3 nucleotide sequence: TGTGCCAGCAGCAGGGACAGGTCCTACGAGCAGTACTTC.

The chain is built from TRBV19 and TRBJ2-3; D is possibly TRBD1 (6 bases). Between the trimmed V and J ends, which lost 6 bases and 5 bases, there was a span of 12 bases. CDR3 size: 13 residues. Germline CDR1 LNHDA, CDR2 SQIVND (reference sequence). The CDR3 reads CASRLGAGDTQYF. The CDR3 nucleotides read TGTGCCAGTAGACTGGGGGCTGGAGATACGCAGTATTTT.

The chain joins TRBV6-5 to TRBJ1-2; D call uncertain. There are 15 residues in the CDR3. V gave up 6 bases and J gave up 2 bases, with 16 bases separating them. The germline gives CDR1 MNHEY, CDR2 SVGAGI. The CDR3 region has the DNA TGTGCCAGCAGAACCCTCGAGGGTTCCAACTATGGCTACACCTTC. The encoded protein is CASRTLEGSNYGYTF.

In its sample, this clone was seen once. J is TRBJ2-5 and V is TRBV6-5; TRBD2 matches 10 bases. Germline CDR1 MNHEY, CDR2 SVGAGI. The CDR3 has 13 amino acids. With V trimmed by 6 bases and J by 5 bases, 3 bases remained unmatched. CDR3 amino acids: CASRASGGETQYF. Here the CDR3 DNA reads TGTGCCAGCAGAGCTAGCGGGGGTGAGACCCAGTACTTC.